This T cell receptor beta chain was profiled in a study of molecular identifiers for immune sequencing clone quantification. Germline assignment: CDR1 SEHNR and CDR2 FQNEAQ (reference sequence). V was clipped by 10 bases and J by 10 bases, with 17 bases between them. This CDR3 region has 12 residues. This clonotype was observed at least ten times. TCRdb re-called the PCR reads through MiXCR, storing one row per CDR3 protein. The table includes some 320,000 distinct CDR3 sequences, roughly a fifth detected once. The sequence came from a human donor in good health. Some libraries in this study had Jurkat cell RNA spiked in. The chain recombines TRBV7-9 with TRBJ2-4; perhaps TRBD1 as D (5 bases). Sequencing was performed on naive CD8+ T cells from blood, with Jurkat cell RNA spiked in. Subset indicated: FACS-sorted CD8+CD4-CCR7+CD45RA+ naive T cells. CDR3: CAMEQVGVIQYF. The CDR3 coding sequence is TGTGCCATGGAACAAGTAGGGGTTATTCAGTACTTC.